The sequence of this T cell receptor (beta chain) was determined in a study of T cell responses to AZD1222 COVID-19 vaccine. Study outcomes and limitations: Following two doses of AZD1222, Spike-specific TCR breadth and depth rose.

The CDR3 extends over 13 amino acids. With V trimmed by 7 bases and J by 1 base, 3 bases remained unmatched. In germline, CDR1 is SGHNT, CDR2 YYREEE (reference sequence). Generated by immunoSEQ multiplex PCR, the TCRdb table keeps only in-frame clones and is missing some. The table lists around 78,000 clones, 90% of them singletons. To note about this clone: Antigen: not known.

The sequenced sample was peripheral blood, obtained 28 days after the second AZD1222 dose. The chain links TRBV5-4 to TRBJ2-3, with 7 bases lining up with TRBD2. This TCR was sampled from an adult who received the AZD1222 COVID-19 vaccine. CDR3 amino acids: CASSAGGTDTQYF. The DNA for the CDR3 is TGTGCCAGCTCCGCGGGGGGCACAGATACGCAGTATTTT.